This T cell receptor beta chain was sequenced in a study of shared clonotypes between healthy human individuals. Study in general: Each donor had three CD4 naive, three CD4 memory, two CD8 naive and one CD8 memory plate. General observations from the study: Genetic and exposure-history diversity was limited by the small donor number. Researchers found naive subsets generally carried larger estimated richness than memory subsets.

As for this clone: Its target is unknown.

Here immunoSEQ multiplex PCR was the method, and the copy in TCRdb shows in-frame clones only, minus some. The sample has roughly 2,500,000 clones; roughly 93% are singletons. The study enrolled healthy HIV-negative adults without recent acute infections or vaccinations as donors. The sequenced sample consisted of naive CD4+ T cells from PBMCs. Subset reported: CD45RA+ positively selected. The origin of this receptor is a man between 18 and 29 years old in good health. Some clones in this sample may be carry-over from other donors' samples.

CDR3 coding DNA: TGTGCCAGCAGTATAGGGGGGGCGGCCTACGAGCAGTACTTC. Encoded protein: CASSIGGAAYEQYF. The gene calls are TRBV2 and TRBJ2-7; D perhaps matches TRBD2 (7 bases). Germline CDR1 reads SNHLY; CDR2 reads FYNNEI. There are 14 residues in the CDR3. The V end lost 5 bases, the J end lost 2 bases, and 13 bases lay between the germline ends. Looking up the rest from reference TRBV2 and TRBJ2-7 gives the full variable domain: EPEVTQTPSHQVTQMGQEVILRCVPISNHLYFYWYRQILGQKVEFLVSFYNNEISEKSEIFDDQFSVERPDGSNFTLKIRSTKLEDSAMYFCASSIGGAAYEQYFGPGTRLTVT.